A selection of T cell receptor beta chains follows, all from one sample in a study of blood T cell repertoires in COVID-19. The assay was immunoSEQ multiplex PCR, and TCRdb's table has in-frame clones only and misses some. This sample has around 300,000 clones, with about 93% found just once. Sequenced: peripheral blood. The receptor set was obtained from a woman aged 30 to 39 with COVID-19, enrolled during active disease. Each CDR3 is given with its conserved first and last residue.

V,CDR3
TRBV5-1,CASSLADSGSVTGELFF
TRBV6-4,CASSDSGTSDTGELFF
TRBV7-8,CASSSPRDRNSPLHF
TRBV6-6,CASSYQAEQYF
TRBV9,CASSGGTGYSPLHF
TRBV7-8,CASSWGLSDGFF
TRBV19,CASSISGQGTYEQYF
TRBV6-5,CASSYSKLAGVGEQYF
TRBV24-1,CATSDRGGNHNEQFF
TRBV4-3,CASSQDRREMAKNIQYF
TRBV18,CASSGQGASNEKLFF
TRBV24-1,CATSDSARGDGELFF
TRBV5-5,CASSLEVSGGETQYF
TRBV5-6,CASSPHGVPYEQYF
TRBV28,CASSLFFAGNEKLFF
TRBV27,CAAKQGLVSTEAFF